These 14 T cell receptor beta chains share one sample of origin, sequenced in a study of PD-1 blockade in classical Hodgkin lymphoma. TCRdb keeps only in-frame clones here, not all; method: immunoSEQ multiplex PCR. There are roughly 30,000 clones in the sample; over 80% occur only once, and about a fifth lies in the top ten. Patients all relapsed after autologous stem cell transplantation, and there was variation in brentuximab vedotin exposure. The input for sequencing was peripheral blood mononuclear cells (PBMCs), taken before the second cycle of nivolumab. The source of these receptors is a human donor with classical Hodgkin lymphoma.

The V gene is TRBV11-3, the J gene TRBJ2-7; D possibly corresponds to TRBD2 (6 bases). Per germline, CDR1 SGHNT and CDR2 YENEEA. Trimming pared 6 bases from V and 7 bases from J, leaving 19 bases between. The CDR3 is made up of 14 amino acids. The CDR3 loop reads CASSYRAGDGEQYF. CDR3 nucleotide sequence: TGTGCCAGCAGTTATAGAGCGGGCGACGGGGAGCAGTACTTC.

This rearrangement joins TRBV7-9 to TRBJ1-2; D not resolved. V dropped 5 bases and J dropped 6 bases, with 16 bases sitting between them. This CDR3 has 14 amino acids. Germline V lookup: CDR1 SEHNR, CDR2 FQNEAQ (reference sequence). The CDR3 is CASSPWTEDHGYTF. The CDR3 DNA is TGTGCCAGCAGCCCGTGGACCGAGGATCATGGCTACACCTTC.

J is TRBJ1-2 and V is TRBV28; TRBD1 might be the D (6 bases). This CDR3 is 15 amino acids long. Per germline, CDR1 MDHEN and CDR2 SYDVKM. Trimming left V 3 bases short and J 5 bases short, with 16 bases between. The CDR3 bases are TGTGCCAGCAGTTTCAACCCAGGGGAAGGGTATGGCTACACCTTC. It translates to CASSFNPGEGYGYTF.

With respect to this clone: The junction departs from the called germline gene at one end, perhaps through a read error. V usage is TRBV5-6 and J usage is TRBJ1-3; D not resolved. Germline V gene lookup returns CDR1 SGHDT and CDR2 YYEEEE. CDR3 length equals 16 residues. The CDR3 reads CASTILIGPVGSTIYF. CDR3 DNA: TGTGCCAGCACCATTCTTATTGGACCGGTGGGAAGCACCATATATTTT.

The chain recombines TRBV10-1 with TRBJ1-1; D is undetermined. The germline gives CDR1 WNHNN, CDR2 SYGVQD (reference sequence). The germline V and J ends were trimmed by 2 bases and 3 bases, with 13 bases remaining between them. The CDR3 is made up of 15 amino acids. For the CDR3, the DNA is TGCGCCAGCAGTGAGAGTGGTGGGAGGGACACTGAAGCTTTCTTT. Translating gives CASSESGGRDTEAFF.

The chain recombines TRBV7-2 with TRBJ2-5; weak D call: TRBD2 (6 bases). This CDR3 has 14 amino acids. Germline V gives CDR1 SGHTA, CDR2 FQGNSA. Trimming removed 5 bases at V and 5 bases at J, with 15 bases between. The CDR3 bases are TGTGCCAGCAGCAGGGAGGTGGGTCTGGAGACCCAGTACTTC. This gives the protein CASSREVGLETQYF. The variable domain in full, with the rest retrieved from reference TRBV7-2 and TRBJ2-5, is GAGVSQSPSNKVTEKGKDVELRCDPISGHTALYWYRQSLGQGLEFLIYFQGNSAPDKSGLPSDRFSAERTGGSVSTLTIQRTQQEDSAVYLCASSREVGLETQYFGPGTRLLVL.

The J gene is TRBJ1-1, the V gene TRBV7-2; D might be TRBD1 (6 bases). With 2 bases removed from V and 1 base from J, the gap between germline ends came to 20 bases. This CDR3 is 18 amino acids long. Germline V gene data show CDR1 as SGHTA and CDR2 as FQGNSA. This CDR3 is CASSLPAGASSGNTEAFF. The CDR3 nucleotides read TGTGCCAGCAGCTTACCCGCAGGGGCCTCTTCGGGGAACACTGAAGCTTTCTTT.

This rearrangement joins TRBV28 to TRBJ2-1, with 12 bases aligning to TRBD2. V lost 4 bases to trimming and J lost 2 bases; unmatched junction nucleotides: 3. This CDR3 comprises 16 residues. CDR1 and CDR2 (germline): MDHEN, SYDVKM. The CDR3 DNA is TGTGCCAGCAGTTCATGGACTAGCGGGACCTACAATGAGCAGTTCTTC. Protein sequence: CASSSWTSGTYNEQFF.

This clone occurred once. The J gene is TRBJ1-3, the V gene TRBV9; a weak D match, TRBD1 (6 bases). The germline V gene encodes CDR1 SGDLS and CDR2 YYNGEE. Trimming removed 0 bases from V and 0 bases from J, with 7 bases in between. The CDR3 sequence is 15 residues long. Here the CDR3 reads CASSVEGGSGNTIYF. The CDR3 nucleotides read TGTGCCAGCAGCGTAGAGGGGGGCTCTGGAAACACCATATATTTT.

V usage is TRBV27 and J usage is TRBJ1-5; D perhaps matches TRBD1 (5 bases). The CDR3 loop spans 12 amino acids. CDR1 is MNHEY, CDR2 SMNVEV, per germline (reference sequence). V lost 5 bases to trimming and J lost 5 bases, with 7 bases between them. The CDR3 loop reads CASSQGHQPQHF. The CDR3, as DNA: TGTGCCAGCAGTCAGGGTCATCAGCCCCAGCATTTT.

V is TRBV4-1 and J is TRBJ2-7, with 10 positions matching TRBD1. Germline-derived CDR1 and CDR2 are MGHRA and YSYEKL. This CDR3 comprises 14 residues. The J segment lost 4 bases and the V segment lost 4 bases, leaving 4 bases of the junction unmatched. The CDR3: CASSRQGASYEQYF. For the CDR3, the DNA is TGCGCCAGCAGCCGACAGGGGGCTTCTTACGAGCAGTACTTC.

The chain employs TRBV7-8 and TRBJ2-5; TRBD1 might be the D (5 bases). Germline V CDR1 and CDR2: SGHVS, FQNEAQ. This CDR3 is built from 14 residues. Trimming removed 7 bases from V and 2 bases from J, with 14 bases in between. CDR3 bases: TGTGCCAGCACTCTACGACAGTTACAAGAGACCCAGTACTTC. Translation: CASTLRQLQETQYF.

CDR3 nucleotides: TGCAGCGTTGAAGTTTCCTATGGCTACACCTTC. Amino acid sequence: CSVEVSYGYTF. The rearrangement joins TRBV29-1 to TRBJ1-2, with D hard to call. Germline CDR1 SQVTM, CDR2 ANQGSEA. The germline V and J ends were trimmed by 1 base and 4 bases, with 4 bases remaining between them. CDR3 length: 11 residues.

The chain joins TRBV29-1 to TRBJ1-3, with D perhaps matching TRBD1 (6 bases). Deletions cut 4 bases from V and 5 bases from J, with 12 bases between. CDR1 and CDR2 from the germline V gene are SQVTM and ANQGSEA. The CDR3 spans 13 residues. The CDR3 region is CSVAWGLRNTIYF. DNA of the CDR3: TGCAGCGTTGCTTGGGGGCTCAGAAACACCATATATTTT.